A selection of T cell receptor beta chains follows, all from one sample in a study of cytomegalovirus exposure and HLA in healthy donors. Method: immunoSEQ multiplex PCR; TCRdb's copy keeps in-frame clones and lacks some. The table shows about 61,000 clones, with around 90% occurring only once. The sequencing sample was made of PBMCs. Receptors originate from a man between 25 and 39 years old in good health and CMV-seropositive. CDR3s include the opening cysteine and the closing phenylalanine or tryptophan. The D gene is left open where the match is weak. Rows give clone size only sometimes, using once, few, many, or a class for an expanded clone.

v_call,j_call,clone_size,d_call,cdr3_aa,cdr3_nt
TRBV6-5,TRBJ1-6,NA,TRBD1,CASSWDRGSPLHF,TGTGCCAGCAGTTGGGACAGGGGATCACCCCTCCACTTT
TRBV9,TRBJ2-1,NA,NA,CASSAQTGSYNEQFF,TGTGCCAGCAGCGCACAAACAGGGTCCTACAATGAGCAGTTCTTC
TRBV25-1,TRBJ2-5,NA,NA,CASSSAGQQETQYF,TGTGCCAGCAGTTCTGCGGGACAGCAAGAGACCCAGTACTTC
TRBV4-3,TRBJ1-5,few,NA,CASSRVQGSNQPQHF,TGCGCCAGCAGCCGCGTCCAGGGTAGCAATCAGCCCCAGCATTTT
TRBV29-1,TRBJ2-7,NA,TRBD2,CSVGTSGRRDEQYF,TGCAGCGTTGGGACTAGCGGGAGAAGGGACGAGCAGTACTTC
TRBV4-2,TRBJ2-5,NA,NA,CASSQGSGQETQYF,TGTGCCAGCAGCCAAGGTTCAGGGCAGGAGACCCAGTACTTC
TRBV11-1,TRBJ1-1,NA,TRBD1,CASSLRQGWNTEAFF,TGTGCCAGCAGCCTACGACAGGGGTGGAACACTGAAGCTTTCTTT
TRBV6-5,TRBJ2-3,NA,TRBD2,CASSYSAGEFPDTQYF,TGTGCCAGCAGTTACTCTGCGGGAGAGTTCCCAGATACGCAGTATTTT
TRBV30,TRBJ2-3,NA,NA,CAWGSNRRSDTQYF,TGTGCCTGGGGTTCTAATCGGCGGTCGGATACGCAGTATTTT
TRBV19,TRBJ2-1,NA,NA,CASSEGVRQFF,TGTGCCAGTAGTGAGGGAGTCCGGCAGTTCTTC
TRBV11-2,TRBJ2-7,NA,NA,CASSSSRQSPYEQYF,TGTGCCAGCAGCTCTAGTAGACAGAGCCCCTACGAGCAGTACTTC
TRBV9,TRBJ1-1,NA,TRBD1,CASSVGDRGEAFF,TGTGCCAGCAGCGTCGGTGACAGGGGTGAAGCTTTCTTT
TRBV6-5,TRBJ1-2,NA,TRBD1,CASSYGTAGYGYTF,TGTGCCAGCAGTTACGGGACAGCGGGCTATGGCTACACCTTC
TRBV13,TRBJ2-3,NA,NA,CASSSPGVTDTQYF,TGTGCCAGCAGCTCTCCGGGAGTCACAGATACGCAGTATTTT
TRBV10-3,TRBJ2-3,NA,TRBD1,CAIMSGQGGTDTQYF,TGTGCCATCATGTCTGGACAGGGAGGAACAGATACGCAGTATTTT
TRBV27,TRBJ2-1,NA,TRBD2,CASSLSPSGDYNEQFF,TGTGCCAGCAGTTTATCTCCTAGCGGAGACTACAATGAGCAGTTCTTC
TRBV5-4,TRBJ1-2,NA,NA,CASSLAGFDYGYTF,TGTGCCAGCAGCTTGGCAGGCTTTGACTATGGCTACACCTTC
TRBV19,TRBJ2-3,NA,TRBD1,CASSIRTGGRYF,TGTGCCAGTAGTATAAGGACAGGGGGTAGGTATTTT
TRBV6-5,TRBJ2-1,NA,TRBD1,CASSLDRGSYNEQFF,TGTGCCAGCAGCCTCGACAGGGGTTCCTACAATGAGCAGTTCTTC
TRBV25-1,TRBJ1-2,NA,TRBD1,CASSAFGQGGHYGYTF,TGTGCCAGCAGTGCCTTTGGACAGGGTGGCCACTATGGCTACACCTTC
TRBV28,TRBJ2-3,NA,TRBD2,CASSVAGGPDTQYF,TGTGCCAGCAGTGTAGCGGGAGGGCCGGATACGCAGTATTTT
TRBV11-3,TRBJ2-4,once,TRBD1,CASSLDFGDRAKNIQYF,TGTGCCAGCAGCTTAGATTTTGGGGACAGGGCCAAAAACATTCAGTACTTC
TRBV7-9,TRBJ2-3,NA,TRBD2,CASSPGLAGDGDTQYF,TGTGCCAGCAGCCCCGGACTAGCGGGAGATGGAGATACGCAGTATTTT
TRBV27,TRBJ2-3,NA,NA,CASSLEDRPTDTQYF,TGTGCCAGCAGTTTGGAGGACAGACCCACAGATACGCAGTATTTT
TRBV28,TRBJ2-2,NA,TRBD2,CASSRLAGGPGELFF,TGTGCCAGCAGCCGTCTAGCGGGAGGGCCCGGGGAGCTGTTTTTT
TRBV30,TRBJ1-5,NA,NA,CAWGGGSNQPQHF,TGTGCCTGGGGGGGAGGGAGCAATCAGCCCCAGCATTTT
TRBV14,TRBJ2-7,NA,TRBD1,CASSRGTGGEQYF,TGTGCCAGCAGCCGAGGGACAGGGGGCGAGCAGTACTTC